Listed below are T cell receptor beta chains from one sample, sequenced in a study of T cell responses to AZD1222 COVID-19 vaccine. The protocol was immunoSEQ multiplex PCR, while the TCRdb copy is restricted to in-frame clones and leaves out a portion. The profile covers over 150,000 clones, with about nine tenths appearing a single time and 2% to 3% taken by the ten largest. The source material was peripheral blood, sampled on day 0 of AZD1222 vaccination. Receptors were obtained from an adult in good health. Both conserved end residues are part of each CDR3. D genes are given only for firm matches. Size is stated for part of the rows, as once, few or many counts, or as a class when the clone is expanded.

j_call v_call d_call clone_size cdr3_aa cdr3_nt
TRBJ1-1 TRBV2 NA NA CASSEATGRNTEAFF TGTGCCAGCAGTGAAGCGACGGGGCGGAACACTGAAGCTTTCTTT
TRBJ1-1 TRBV27 NA NA CASKRTGPTEAFF TGTGCCAGCAAGAGAACAGGTCCGACTGAAGCTTTCTTT
TRBJ1-6 TRBV19 TRBD1 NA CASATGQNNSPLHF TGTGCCAGCGCGACGGGACAGAATAATTCACCCCTCCACTTT
TRBJ2-3 TRBV6-4 TRBD2 NA CASSREDWDTQYF TGTGCCAGCAGTCGGGAGGACTGGGATACGCAGTATTTT
TRBJ2-7 TRBV9 NA NA CASSVGGNPYEQYF TGTGCCAGCAGCGTAGGGGGGAATCCCTACGAGCAGTACTTC
TRBJ2-7 TRBV7-8 TRBD2 NA CASSLGASGMGPYEQYF TGTGCCAGCAGCTTAGGTGCTAGCGGGATGGGTCCCTACGAGCAGTACTTC
TRBJ1-2 TRBV7-3 NA NA CASSLGTTNYGYTF TGTGCCAGCAGCTTAGGGACAACAAACTATGGCTACACCTTC
TRBJ2-3 TRBV12-2 NA few CASRLVPGTSGESSTDTQYF TGTGCAAGTCGCTTAGTACCCGGGACTAGCGGGGAATCTAGCACAGATACGCAGTATTTT
TRBJ2-7 TRBV11-2 TRBD2 NA CASTGLAGAYEQYF TGTGCCAGCACCGGACTAGCGGGAGCGTACGAGCAGTACTTC
TRBJ1-2 TRBV30 NA NA CAWEGGSYGYTF TGTGCCTGGGAGGGGGGGAGCTATGGCTACACCTTC
TRBJ2-3 TRBV28 NA NA CASSYRSISTDTQYF TGTGCCAGCAGTTATCGGTCGATAAGCACAGATACGCAGTATTTT
TRBJ1-4 TRBV3-1/TRBV3-2 NA NA CASSRSGTKYEKPFF TGTGCCAGCAGCCGCTCAGGGACGAAGTACGAAAAACCGTTTTTT
TRBJ2-1 TRBV7-9 NA NA CASSRTGARGHRNEQFF TGTGCCAGCAGCCGAACAGGGGCCCGGGGGCATCGCAATGAGCAGTTCTTC
TRBJ1-2 TRBV6-5 NA once CAARTGLVRYTF TGTGCCGCCAGGACCGGGCTGGTGCGGTACACCTTC
TRBJ1-1 TRBV5-1 NA NA CASSSTVGANTEAFF TGCGCCAGCAGCTCGACAGTTGGGGCGAACACTGAAGCTTTCTTT
TRBJ2-1 TRBV10-2 TRBD1 NA CASRQTGYAGEQFF TGCGCCAGCAGGCAGACAGGGTACGCGGGTGAGCAGTTCTTC
TRBJ2-5 TRBV7-9 NA NA CASSIGGPRETQYF TGTGCCAGCAGCATTGGAGGGCCCCGAGAGACCCAGTACTTC
TRBJ2-7 TRBV7-9 NA once CASTRPVAYEQYF TGTGCCAGCACCCGTCCCGTCGCCTACGAGCAGTACTTC
TRBJ2-3 TRBV24-1 NA NA CATSAPAGPDTQYF TGTGCCACCAGTGCCCCGGCGGGGCCAGATACGCAGTATTTT
TRBJ2-7 TRBV4-1 TRBD1 NA CASSQNPGQKAYEQYF TGCGCCAGCAGCCAAAACCCGGGACAGAAGGCCTACGAGCAGTACTTC
TRBJ2-1 TRBV7-2 TRBD2 NA CASSVGLAGQNEQFF TGTGCCAGCAGCGTGGGACTAGCGGGACAAAATGAGCAGTTCTTC
TRBJ1-1 TRBV5-6 TRBD1 NA CASSLYVTGGDAFF TGTGCCAGCAGCTTGTATGTCACAGGGGGTGACGCTTTCTTT
TRBJ1-5 TRBV2 NA NA CASSRGAHLGSNQPQHF TGTGCCAGCAGTCGAGGGGCCCACTTGGGAAGCAATCAGCCCCAGCATTTT
TRBJ2-7 TRBV7-2 NA NA CASLFPPYEQYF TGTGCCAGCCTCTTCCCCCCGTACGAGCAGTACTTC
TRBJ2-7 TRBV7-2 TRBD2 NA CASSRGLAGGLEEQYF TGTGCCAGCAGCCGTGGACTAGCGGGAGGTTTGGAAGAGCAGTACTTC
TRBJ1-5 TRBV12-3/TRBV12-4 NA few CASSLKEGQPQHF TGTGCCAGCAGTTTGAAGGAAGGCCAGCCCCAGCATTTT
TRBJ2-5 TRBV7-9 NA few CASSLEAGTQETQYF TGTGCCAGCAGCTTAGAGGCAGGAACTCAAGAGACCCAGTACTTC
TRBJ1-2 TRBV12-3/TRBV12-4 NA NA CASSLTQIYGYTF TGTGCCAGCAGTTTAACGCAGATCTATGGCTACACCTTC
TRBJ2-7 TRBV2 TRBD2 NA CASSEPSGRMYEQYF TGTGCCAGCAGTGAACCTAGCGGGAGGATGTACGAGCAGTACTTC
TRBJ2-2 TRBV11-3 NA NA CASSLTVTNTGELFF TGTGCCAGCAGCTTAACGGTTACAAACACCGGGGAGCTGTTTTTT
TRBJ1-3 TRBV11-2 NA NA CASSLDPPVNTIYF TGTGCCAGCAGCTTAGATCCACCAGTAAACACCATATATTTT
TRBJ1-2 TRBV5-1 TRBD1 NA CASRDRGRNGYTF TGCGCCAGCCGGGACAGGGGGCGCAATGGCTACACCTTC
TRBJ1-2 TRBV30 TRBD1 NA CAFQGAGGYTF TGTGCCTTTCAGGGGGCTGGCGGCTACACCTTC
TRBJ2-7 TRBV5-1 TRBD2 NA CASSFLAGVDYEQYF TGCGCCAGCAGCTTTCTAGCGGGAGTTGACTACGAGCAGTACTTC
TRBJ1-1 TRBV5-1 NA once CASGFGLNTEAFF TGCGCCAGCGGTTTCGGTTTGAACACTGAAGCTTTCTTT
TRBJ1-5 TRBV7-2 NA NA CASSLDTYSNQPQHF TGTGCCAGCAGCTTAGACACATATAGCAATCAGCCCCAGCATTTT
TRBJ2-5 TRBV28 NA NA CASSFQVETQYF TGTGCCAGCAGTTTCCAGGTTGAGACCCAGTACTTC
TRBJ2-3 TRBV4-2 NA NA CASSQGTADTQYF TGTGCCAGCAGCCAGGGTACTGCGGATACGCAGTATTTT
TRBJ2-7 TRBV6-1 NA NA CASSESSQWTYEQYF TGTGCCAGCAGTGAATCGAGCCAGTGGACCTACGAGCAGTACTTC
TRBJ2-5 TRBV24-1 NA NA CATSDWRRETQYF TGTGCCACCAGTGACTGGAGGCGGGAGACCCAGTACTTC
TRBJ1-2 TRBV25-1 NA NA CASSDNWAPGYTF TGTGCCAGCAGTGATAACTGGGCGCCTGGCTACACCTTC
TRBJ2-7 TRBV20-1 NA NA CSASQRGYEQYF TGCAGTGCGAGTCAACGGGGCTACGAGCAGTACTTC
TRBJ2-7 TRBV7-2 NA NA CASNRNRHSYEQYF TGTGCCAGCAACCGGAACCGTCACTCCTACGAGCAGTACTTC
TRBJ1-4 TRBV30 NA NA CAWSSVRGGLREKLFF TGTGCCTGGAGCTCTGTACGAGGAGGGCTGCGGGAAAAACTGTTTTTT
TRBJ1-2 TRBV9 TRBD1 NA CASSPRADRANYGYTF TGTGCCAGCAGCCCGAGGGCTGACAGGGCGAACTATGGCTACACCTTC
TRBJ1-5 TRBV15 NA NA CATSQRGRSNQPQHF TGTGCCACCAGCCAGCGGGGGCGAAGCAATCAGCCCCAGCATTTT
TRBJ1-4 TRBV7-9 TRBD1 once CASSLDRGNKGKLFF TGTGCCAGCAGCCTGGACAGGGGAAATAAGGGAAAACTGTTTTTT
TRBJ1-1 TRBV10-3 TRBD1 NA CAISGKQGAKTEAFF TGTGCCATCAGTGGAAAACAGGGGGCGAAGACTGAAGCTTTCTTT
TRBJ2-3 TRBV10-3 TRBD2 NA CAIRAGAGDTQYF TGTGCCATCAGAGCGGGAGCAGGGGATACGCAGTATTTT
TRBJ1-5 TRBV19 NA few CASSIDRGANQPQHF TGTGCCAGTAGTATAGACAGGGGAGCCAATCAGCCCCAGCATTTT
TRBJ1-6 TRBV6-1 TRBD1 NA CASSEGTGGNSPLHF TGTGCCAGCAGTGAAGGGACAGGGGGCAATTCACCCCTCCACTTT
TRBJ1-4 TRBV5-8 TRBD1 NA CAIGQGREKLFF TGTGCCATTGGACAGGGGCGAGAAAAACTGTTTTTT
TRBJ2-1 TRBV6-5 TRBD2 once CASRYGTSGYNEQFF TGTGCCAGCAGATACGGGACTAGCGGATACAATGAGCAGTTCTTC
TRBJ2-3 TRBV5-6 NA NA CASSLGWGAHGTDTQYF TGTGCCAGCAGCTTGGGGTGGGGGGCGCACGGCACAGATACGCAGTATTTT
TRBJ2-7 TRBV28 NA NA CASSQPRTSDDEQYF TGTGCCAGCAGCCAGCCTCGGACCTCAGACGACGAGCAGTACTTC